This T cell receptor beta chain was documented in a study of shared clonotypes between healthy human individuals. Naive CD8 cells lacked CD45RO, underwent positive selection for CCR7 and left out terminally differentiated effector memory CD45RA+ cells. Some clones are missing from TCRdb's copy, which holds only in-frame ones; the method was immunoSEQ multiplex PCR. The table has about 680,000 clones, about 91% seen once; the top ten hold about 24%. With V trimmed by 4 bases and J by 1 base, 6 bases remained unmatched. The CDR3 covers 15 residues. Germline V gene sequence: CDR1 SEHNR, CDR2 FQNEAQ (reference sequence).

The clonotype originates from a man aged 25 to 45 in good health. The rearrangement uses TRBV7-9 and TRBJ1-1, with 7 bases identical to TRBD1. The sample taken for sequencing was naive CD8+ T cells sorted from blood. The CDR3: CASSWARQGNTEAFF. For the CDR3, the DNA is TGTGCCAGCAGCTGGGCTCGACAGGGGAACACTGAAGCTTTCTTT.